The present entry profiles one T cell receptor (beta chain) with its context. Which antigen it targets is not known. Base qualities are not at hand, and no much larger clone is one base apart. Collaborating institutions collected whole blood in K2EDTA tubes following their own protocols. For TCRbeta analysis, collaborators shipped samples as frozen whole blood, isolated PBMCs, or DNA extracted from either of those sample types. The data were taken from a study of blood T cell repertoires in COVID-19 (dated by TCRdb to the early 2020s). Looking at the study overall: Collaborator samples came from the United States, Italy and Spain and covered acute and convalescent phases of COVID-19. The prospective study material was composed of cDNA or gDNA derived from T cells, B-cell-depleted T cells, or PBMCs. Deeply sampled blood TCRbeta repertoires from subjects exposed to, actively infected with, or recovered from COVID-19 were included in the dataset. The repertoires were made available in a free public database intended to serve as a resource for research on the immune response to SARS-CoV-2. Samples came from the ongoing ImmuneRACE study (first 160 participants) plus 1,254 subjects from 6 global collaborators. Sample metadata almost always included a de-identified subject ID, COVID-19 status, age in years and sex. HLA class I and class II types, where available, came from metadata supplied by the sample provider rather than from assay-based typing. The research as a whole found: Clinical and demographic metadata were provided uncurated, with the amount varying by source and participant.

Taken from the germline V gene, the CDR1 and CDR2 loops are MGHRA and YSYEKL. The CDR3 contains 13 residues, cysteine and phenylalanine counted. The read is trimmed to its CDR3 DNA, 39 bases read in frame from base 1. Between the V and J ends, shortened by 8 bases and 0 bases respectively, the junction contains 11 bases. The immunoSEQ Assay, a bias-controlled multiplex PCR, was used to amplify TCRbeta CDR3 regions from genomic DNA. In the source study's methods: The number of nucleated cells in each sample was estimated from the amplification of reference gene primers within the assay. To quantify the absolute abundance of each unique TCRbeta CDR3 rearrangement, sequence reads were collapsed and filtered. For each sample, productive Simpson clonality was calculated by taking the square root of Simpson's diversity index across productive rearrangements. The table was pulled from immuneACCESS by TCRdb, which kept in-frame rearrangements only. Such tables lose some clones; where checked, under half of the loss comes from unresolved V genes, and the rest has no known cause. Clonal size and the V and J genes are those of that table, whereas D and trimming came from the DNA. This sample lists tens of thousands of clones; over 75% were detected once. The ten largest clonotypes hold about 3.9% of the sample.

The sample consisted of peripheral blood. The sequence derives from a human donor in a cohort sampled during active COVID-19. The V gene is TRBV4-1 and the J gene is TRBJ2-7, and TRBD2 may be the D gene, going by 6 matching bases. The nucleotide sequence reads TGCGCCAGCGGGGACTTAGTCTCCTACGAGCAGTACTTC. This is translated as CASGDLVSYEQYF.